These 25 T cell receptor beta chains originate from one sample sequenced in a study of cytomegalovirus exposure and HLA in healthy donors (dated by TCRdb to about 2017). Library preparation was by the immunoSEQ multiplex PCR assay. The multiplex PCR relied on a mix of 60 forward primers for TCR Vbeta segments and 13 reverse primers for TCR Jbeta segments. TCRdb's version of the immuneACCESS table is confined to in-frame rearrangements and falls short of the full clone set. An unresolved V gene accounts for under half of the shortfall where checked; the remainder is of unknown origin. The sample table lists 130,000 or so clones, roughly 66% of them with a count of one. Clones ranked in the top ten supply 1.5% of the sample. The sequenced sample consisted of PBMCs. The source of these receptors is a man younger than 30 in good health and CMV-seronegative.

The gene calls are TRBV29-1 and TRBJ2-2; 12 bases agree with TRBD2. Germline V gives CDR1 SQVTM, CDR2 ANQGSEA. V was clipped by 4 bases and J by 7 bases; unmatched bases: 4. The CDR3 runs to 14 residues. The CDR3 DNA sequence: TGCAGCGTTGGGCCTAGCGGGAGGGACGGGGAGCTGTTTTTT. Its translation is CSVGPSGRDGELFF.

The chain has TRBV11-2 and TRBJ1-1; D is uncertain. V lost 5 bases, J lost 0 bases, and 16 bases lay in between. There are 16 residues in the CDR3. CDR1 and CDR2 (germline): SGHAT, FQNNGV. The DNA of the CDR3 is TGTGCCAGCAGCCGCCCTGGTGGGAGGATGAACACTGAAGCTTTCTTT. Protein sequence: CASSRPGGRMNTEAFF.

This sequence joins TRBV19 and TRBJ1-1; no reliable D call. CDR1 is LNHDA and CDR2 is SQIVND in the germline V gene (reference sequence). The germline V and J ends were trimmed by 7 bases and 10 bases, with 13 bases remaining between them. The CDR3 contains 11 residues. The CDR3 DNA follows: TGTGCCAGTAATGGAGGCGGCGGAGCTTTCTTT. This gives the protein CASNGGGGAFF.

This clone was found a few times. CDR3 loop: CASKIAGTPATNEKLFF. The CDR3 DNA follows: TGTGCCAGCAAAATCGCCGGGACACCAGCAACTAATGAAAAACTGTTTTTT. The chain has TRBV28 and TRBJ1-4, with D possibly TRBD1 on 6 matching bases. The CDR3 has 17 amino acids. Trimming stripped 7 bases from V and 0 bases from J, with 18 bases between. Germline CDR1 MDHEN, CDR2 SYDVKM.

Only a few counts were recorded for this clone. The J gene is TRBJ2-7, the V gene TRBV10-3; 8 positions match TRBD2. Unmatched junction bases numbered 13, after V lost 0 bases and J lost 6 bases. Germline values: CDR1 ENHRY, CDR2 SYGVKD. The CDR3 runs to 17 residues. CDR3 DNA sequence: TGTGCCATCAGTGAGTCGATGGCGGGAGGTTTCTACCCCGAGCAGTACTTC. As protein: CAISESMAGGFYPEQYF.

The V call is TRBV30, the J call TRBJ1-1; 7 nucleotides align to TRBD1. Germline assignment: CDR1 GTSNPN and CDR2 SVGIG (reference sequence). CDR3 length: 15 residues. Trimming took 0 bases from V and 0 from J; bases not matched to a gene: 4. The CDR3 protein is CAWSVLGQMNTEAFF. The DNA of the CDR3 is TGTGCCTGGAGTGTACTGGGACAGATGAACACTGAAGCTTTCTTT.

The V and J genes are TRBV7-2 and TRBJ1-5; D gene uncertain. The ends were cut back, 1 base at V and 6 bases at J, with 13 bases in the middle. The CDR3 has 15 amino acids. The germline CDR1 and CDR2 sequences are SGHTA and FQGNSA. DNA of the CDR3: TGTGCCAGCAGCTTAGAGGGAGTGGAATCTCAGCCCCAGCATTTT. The encoded protein is CASSLEGVESQPQHF.

Of note for this clone: This CDR3 is also generated by other DNA sequences in the sample. The rearrangement uses TRBV6-5 and TRBJ2-2, with TRBD1 matching over 9 bases. The CDR3 sequence is 16 residues long. The junction had 7 bases not matched to a gene; V was cut back by 2 bases and J by 6 bases. Per germline, CDR1 MNHEY and CDR2 SVGAGI. The CDR3 DNA reads as TGTGCCAGCAGTTACGGGGGGGGACAGGGAGCCGGGGAGCTGTTTTTT. Amino acids: CASSYGGGQGAGELFF.

The chain has TRBV10-3 and TRBJ1-2; TRBD1 might be the D (6 bases). Trimming took off 7 bases at V and 4 bases at J, with 16 bases between the two ends. This CDR3 region has 14 residues. Germline loops: CDR1 ENHRY, CDR2 SYGVKD. The CDR3: CAITEQGAGYGYTF. CDR3 nucleotide sequence: TGTGCCATCACTGAACAGGGTGCGGGCTATGGCTACACCTTC.

The chain is built from TRBV6-4 and TRBJ2-3; 7 nucleotides line up with TRBD1. Trimming took 2 bases from V and 9 from J; bases not matched to a gene: 5. In germline, CDR1 is MRHNA, CDR2 SNTAGT. The CDR3 length is 13 residues. The CDR3 sequence: CASSDTDRATQYF. As DNA, the CDR3 is TGTGCCAGCAGTGACACCGACAGGGCCACGCAGTATTTT.

This rearrangement joins TRBV18 to TRBJ2-7; 14 bases match TRBD2. The ends lost 3 bases at V and 4 bases at J; junction bases unmatched: 8. This CDR3 comprises 17 residues. Germline CDR1 is KGHSH and CDR2 is LQKENI. In nucleotides, the CDR3 is TGTGCCAGCTCACCCATTTCGACTAGCGGGGGGGCGTACGAGCAGTACTTC. Translated, it gives CASSPISTSGGAYEQYF.

The V call is TRBV28, the J call TRBJ2-1; TRBD1 agrees at 10 bases. Germline trimming cut 6 bases from V and 7 bases from J; bases unmatched to any gene: 6. Germline V gives CDR1 MDHEN, CDR2 SYDVKM. The CDR3 is made up of 14 amino acids. CDR3 nucleotide sequence: TGTGCCAGCAGCCCGCGGACAGGGGGGAATGAGCAGTTCTTC. The encoded protein is CASSPRTGGNEQFF.

This clone was seen a few times. The rearrangement uses TRBV5-1 and TRBJ1-1; the D is unclear. The V end was cut by 2 bases, the J end by 3 bases, with 11 bases between. The germline gives CDR1 SGHRS, CDR2 YFSETQ. CDR3 length equals 14 residues. CDR3 bases: TGCGCCAGCAGCTTCCGACTCGAGGACACTGAAGCTTTCTTT. Amino acids: CASSFRLEDTEAFF. Based on the CDR3 plus reference TRBV5-1 and TRBJ1-1, the full variable domain is KAGVTQTPRYLIKTRGQQVTLSCSPISGHRSVSWYQQTPGQGLQFLFEYFSETQRNKGNFPGRFSGRQFSNSRSEMNVSTLELGDSALYLCASSFRLEDTEAFFGQGTRLTVV.

The genes are TRBV19 and TRBJ2-3, with D possibly being TRBD2 (6 bases). This CDR3 contains 16 residues. The V end lost 3 bases, the J end lost 3 bases, and 16 bases lay between the germline ends. Germline V gene lookup returns CDR1 LNHDA and CDR2 SQIVND (reference sequence). CDR3 sequence: CASSIGGATRTDTQYF. CDR3 DNA sequence: TGTGCCAGTAGTATCGGGGGAGCGACTCGGACAGATACGCAGTATTTT.

The chain uses TRBV15 and TRBJ2-1, with D perhaps matching TRBD1 (5 bases). Trimming shortened V by 5 bases and J by 9 bases, and 8 bases separated the two germline ends. This CDR3 is built from 11 residues. Germline CDR1 is LNHNV and CDR2 is YYDKDF (reference sequence). DNA for the CDR3: TGTGCCACCAGCTGGGGCGGTGAGCAGTTCTTC. It encodes CATSWGGEQFF.

In this sample, this clone turned up a few times. The V call is TRBV6-6, the J call TRBJ1-1; D unresolved. The CDR3 spans 12 residues. V gave up 6 bases and J gave up 4 bases, with 9 bases separating them. The V gene's germline CDR1 is MNHNY and CDR2 SVGAGI (reference sequence). CDR3 sequence: CASSRSTTEAFF. As DNA, the CDR3 is TGTGCCAGCAGCAGGTCTACCACTGAAGCTTTCTTT.

This clone has a handful of counts. The chain links TRBV11-2 to TRBJ2-4; D is unresolved. Germline CDR1 SGHAT, CDR2 FQNNGV. Trimming removed 1 base at V and 5 bases at J, with 15 bases between. The CDR3 is 16 amino acids. The CDR3 spells CASSLGIVPGENIQYF. The CDR3 bases are TGTGCCAGCAGCTTAGGAATCGTCCCAGGCGAAAACATTCAGTACTTC. Filled out from reference TRBV11-2 and TRBJ2-4, the complete variable domain reads EAGVAQSPRYKIIEKRQSVAFWCNPISGHATLYWYQQILGQGPKLLIQFQNNGVVDDSQLPKDRFSAERLKGVDSTLKIQPAKLEDSAVYLCASSLGIVPGENIQYFGAGTRLSVL.

This chain's CDR3 is CASCYSGTGSYEQYF. Written as DNA, the CDR3 is TGTGCCAGCTGCTATTCCGGGACAGGTTCCTACGAGCAGTACTTC. The J gene is TRBJ2-7, the V gene TRBV27; 8 positions agree with TRBD1. Per the germline V gene, CDR1 is MNHEY and CDR2 is SMNVEV (reference sequence). CDR3 length: 15 residues. The trim removed 8 bases at V and 1 base at J, leaving 10 bases unmatched.

This clone was detected a few times. The V and J genes are TRBV9 and TRBJ2-3, with 9 bases matching TRBD2. This CDR3 has 22 amino acids. Germline V CDR1 and CDR2: SGDLS, YYNGEE. The trim removed 2 bases at V and 5 bases at J, leaving 27 bases unmatched. The CDR3: CASSVILPSSGGPNSPLDTQYF. In nucleotides, the CDR3 is TGTGCCAGCAGCGTGATCCTCCCCAGTAGCGGGGGCCCCAATTCTCCCTTAGATACGCAGTATTTT.

This clone was counted only a few times. V is TRBV28 and J is TRBJ2-1; TRBD2 is a possible D gene (5 bases). Looked up from germline, CDR1 is MDHEN and CDR2 is SYDVKM. The CDR3 spans 13 residues. Deletions cut 2 bases from V and 6 bases from J, with 8 bases between. The CDR3 DNA follows: TGTGCCAGCAGTTTAGGACTTTCCAATGAGCAGTTCTTC. This translates into CASSLGLSNEQFF.

The CDR3 region has the DNA TGTGCCAGTAGTGGTAGCCGAGAGCAGTTCTTC. It yields the protein CASSGSREQFF. The chain joins TRBV19 to TRBJ2-1; D is ambiguous. CDR3 size: 11 residues. The V and J ends lost 5 bases and 10 bases respectively, with 9 bases between them. Germline values: CDR1 LNHDA, CDR2 SQIVND (reference sequence).

V usage is TRBV28 and J usage is TRBJ2-7, with a possible D match to TRBD1 (6 bases). In germline, CDR1 is MDHEN, CDR2 SYDVKM. This CDR3 region has 14 residues. V dropped 6 bases and J dropped 0 bases, with 12 bases sitting between them. The CDR3 region is CASRDRVGSYEQYF. The CDR3 DNA reads as TGTGCCAGCAGGGACAGAGTCGGCTCCTACGAGCAGTACTTC.

The chain employs TRBV27 and TRBJ2-3, with D possibly matching TRBD1 (6 bases). The CDR3 is made up of 16 amino acids. V was cut by 7 bases and J by 4 bases, with 21 bases left in between. Germline assignment: CDR1 MNHEY and CDR2 SMNVEV (reference sequence). CDR3 protein: CASKTLVGRGPDTQYF. CDR3 coding DNA: TGTGCCAGCAAGACCTTGGTGGGCAGGGGCCCAGATACGCAGTATTTT.

This clone has just one count. The chain couples TRBV13 to TRBJ2-3; TRBD2 matches at 9 bases. CDR1 and CDR2 (germline): PRHDT, FYEKMQ (reference sequence). The CDR3 contains 17 residues. The J segment lost 2 bases and the V segment lost 5 bases, leaving 11 bases of the junction unmatched. The CDR3 DNA reads as TGTGCCAGCAGCCCACCCGGGATAGCGGGGGACACAGATACGCAGTATTTT. Its translation: CASSPPGIAGDTDTQYF.

This clone was recorded once. The chain has TRBV15 and TRBJ2-7; TRBD1 agrees at 8 bases. Germline V lookup: CDR1 LNHNV, CDR2 YYDKDF (reference sequence). CDR3 size: 15 residues. Trimming removed 0 bases from V and 3 bases from J; junction bases left unmatched: 4. CDR3: CATSREITGGYEQYF. CDR3 in DNA: TGTGCCACCAGCAGAGAAATAACAGGGGGCTACGAGCAGTACTTC.